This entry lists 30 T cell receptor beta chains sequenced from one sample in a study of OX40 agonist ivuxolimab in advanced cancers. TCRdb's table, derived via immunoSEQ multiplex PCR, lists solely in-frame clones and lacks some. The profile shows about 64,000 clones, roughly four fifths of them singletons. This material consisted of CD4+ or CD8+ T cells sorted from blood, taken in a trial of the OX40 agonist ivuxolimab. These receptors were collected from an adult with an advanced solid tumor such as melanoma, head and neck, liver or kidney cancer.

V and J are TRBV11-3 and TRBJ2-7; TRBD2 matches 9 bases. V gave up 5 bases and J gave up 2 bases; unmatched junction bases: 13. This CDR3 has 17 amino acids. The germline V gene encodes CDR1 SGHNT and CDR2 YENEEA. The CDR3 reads CASSNPDSGSSTYEQYF. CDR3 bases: TGTGCCAGCAGCAACCCTGATAGCGGGAGCTCGACCTACGAGCAGTACTTC.

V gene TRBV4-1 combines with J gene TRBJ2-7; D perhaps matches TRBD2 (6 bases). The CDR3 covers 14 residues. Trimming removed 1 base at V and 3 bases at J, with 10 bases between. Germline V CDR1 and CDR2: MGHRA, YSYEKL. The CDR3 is CASSQGGTDYEQYF. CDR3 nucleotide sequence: TGCGCCAGCAGCCAAGGAGGGACTGACTACGAGCAGTACTTC.

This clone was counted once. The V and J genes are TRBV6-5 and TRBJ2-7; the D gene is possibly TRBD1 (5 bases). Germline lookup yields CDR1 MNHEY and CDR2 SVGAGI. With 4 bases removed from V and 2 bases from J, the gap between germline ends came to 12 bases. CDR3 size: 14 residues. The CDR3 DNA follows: TGTGCCAGCAGTTTGACAGTCATCCCCTACGAGCAGTACTTC. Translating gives CASSLTVIPYEQYF.

The DNA of the CDR3 is TGTGCCTGGAAACAGGGCTCTAGCACAGATACGCAGTATTTT. Its translation is CAWKQGSSTDTQYF. The rearrangement links TRBV30 to TRBJ2-3; D is perhaps TRBD1 (6 bases). CDR1 is GTSNPN, CDR2 SVGIG, per germline (reference sequence). The CDR3 has 14 amino acids. V was clipped by 4 bases and J by 0 bases, with 11 bases between them.

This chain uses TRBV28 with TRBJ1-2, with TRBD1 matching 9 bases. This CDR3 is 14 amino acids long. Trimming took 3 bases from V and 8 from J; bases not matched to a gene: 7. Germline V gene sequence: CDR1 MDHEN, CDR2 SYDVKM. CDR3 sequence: CASSLAGTGHGYTF. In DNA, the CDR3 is TGTGCCAGCAGTTTGGCCGGGACAGGGCACGGCTACACCTTC.

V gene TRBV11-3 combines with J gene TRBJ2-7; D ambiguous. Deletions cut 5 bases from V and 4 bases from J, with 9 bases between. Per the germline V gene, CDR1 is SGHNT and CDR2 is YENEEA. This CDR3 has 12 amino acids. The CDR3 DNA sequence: TGTGCCAGCAGCCCCGGAACTTACGAGCAGTACTTC. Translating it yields CASSPGTYEQYF.

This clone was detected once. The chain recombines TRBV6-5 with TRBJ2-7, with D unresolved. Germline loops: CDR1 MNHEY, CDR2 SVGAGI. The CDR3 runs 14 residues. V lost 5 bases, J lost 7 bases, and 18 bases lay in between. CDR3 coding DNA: TGTGCCAGCAGTCCGCGGATTCTTTTGGGAGAGCAGTACTTC. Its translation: CASSPRILLGEQYF.

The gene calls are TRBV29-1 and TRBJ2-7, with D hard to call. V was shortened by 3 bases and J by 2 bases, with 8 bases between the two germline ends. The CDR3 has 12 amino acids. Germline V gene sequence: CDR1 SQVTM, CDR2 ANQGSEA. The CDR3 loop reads CSVDDSTYEQYF. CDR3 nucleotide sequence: TGCAGCGTTGATGACTCGACCTACGAGCAGTACTTC.

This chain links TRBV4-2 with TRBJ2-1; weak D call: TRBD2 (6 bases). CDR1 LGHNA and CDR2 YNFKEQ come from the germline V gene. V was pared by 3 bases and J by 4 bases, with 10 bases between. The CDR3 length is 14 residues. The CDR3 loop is CASSQRDSYNEQFF. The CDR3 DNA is TGTGCCAGCAGCCAGCGGGACTCTTACAATGAGCAGTTCTTC.

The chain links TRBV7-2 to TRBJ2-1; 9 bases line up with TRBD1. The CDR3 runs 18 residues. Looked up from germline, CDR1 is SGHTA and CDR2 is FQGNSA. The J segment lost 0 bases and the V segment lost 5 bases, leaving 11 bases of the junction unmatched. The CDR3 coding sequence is TGTGCCAGCAGCCACCGGGACAGGGCCATCCGCTCCTACAATGAGCAGTTCTTC. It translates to CASSHRDRAIRSYNEQFF.

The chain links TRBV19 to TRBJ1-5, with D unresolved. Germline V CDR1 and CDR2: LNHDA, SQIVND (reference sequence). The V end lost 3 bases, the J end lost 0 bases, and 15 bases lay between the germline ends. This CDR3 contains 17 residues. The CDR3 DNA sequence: TGTGCCAGTAGTATCACCGCCGGACGGGATAGCAATCAGCCCCAGCATTTT. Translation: CASSITAGRDSNQPQHF.

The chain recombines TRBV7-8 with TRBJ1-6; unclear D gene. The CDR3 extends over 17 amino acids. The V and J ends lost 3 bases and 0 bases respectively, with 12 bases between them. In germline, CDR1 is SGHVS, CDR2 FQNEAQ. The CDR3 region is CASSFNWQSSYNSPLHF. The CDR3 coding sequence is TGTGCCAGCAGCTTTAACTGGCAGAGCTCCTATAATTCACCCCTCCACTTT.

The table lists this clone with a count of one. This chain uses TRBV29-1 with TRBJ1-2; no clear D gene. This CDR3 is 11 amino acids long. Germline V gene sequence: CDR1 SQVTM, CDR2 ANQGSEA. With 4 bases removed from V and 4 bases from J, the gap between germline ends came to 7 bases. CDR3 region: CSVAGFYGYTF. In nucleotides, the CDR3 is TGCAGCGTTGCGGGGTTCTATGGCTACACCTTC.

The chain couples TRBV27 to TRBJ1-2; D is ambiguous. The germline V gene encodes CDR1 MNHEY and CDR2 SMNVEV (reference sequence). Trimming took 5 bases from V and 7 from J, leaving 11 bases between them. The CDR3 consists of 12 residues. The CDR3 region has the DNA TGTGCCAGCAGTGCGGGGTACGGTGGCTACACCTTC. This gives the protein CASSAGYGGYTF.

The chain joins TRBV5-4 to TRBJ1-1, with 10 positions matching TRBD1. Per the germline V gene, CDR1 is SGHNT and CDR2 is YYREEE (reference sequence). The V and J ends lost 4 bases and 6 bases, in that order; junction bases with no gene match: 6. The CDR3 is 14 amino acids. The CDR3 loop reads CASSLTGGMSEAFF. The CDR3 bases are TGTGCCAGCAGCCTGACAGGGGGCATGTCTGAAGCTTTCTTT. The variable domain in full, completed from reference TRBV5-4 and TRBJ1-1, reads ETGVTQSPTHLIKTRGQQVTLRCSSQSGHNTVSWYQQALGQGPQFIFQYYREEENGRGNFPPRFSGLQFPNYSSELNVNALELDDSALYLCASSLTGGMSEAFFGQGTRLTVV.

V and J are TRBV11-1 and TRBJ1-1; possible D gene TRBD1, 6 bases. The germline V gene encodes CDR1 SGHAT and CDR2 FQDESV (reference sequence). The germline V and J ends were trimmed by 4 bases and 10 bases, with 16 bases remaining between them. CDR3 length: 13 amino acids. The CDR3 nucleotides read TGTGCCAGCAGCTCTCGACAGGCCCTGAGAGCTTTCTTT. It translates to CASSSRQALRAFF.

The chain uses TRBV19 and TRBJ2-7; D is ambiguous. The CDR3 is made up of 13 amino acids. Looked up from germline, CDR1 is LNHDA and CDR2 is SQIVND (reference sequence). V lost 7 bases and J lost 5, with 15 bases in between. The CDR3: CASKAASRDEQYF. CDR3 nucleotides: TGTGCCAGTAAGGCGGCTAGTCGGGACGAGCAGTACTTC.

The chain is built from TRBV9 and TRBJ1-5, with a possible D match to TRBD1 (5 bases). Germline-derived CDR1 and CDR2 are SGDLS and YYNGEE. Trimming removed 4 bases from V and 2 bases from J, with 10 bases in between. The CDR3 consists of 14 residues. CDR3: CASSSGGGNQPQHF. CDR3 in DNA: TGTGCCAGCAGCTCCGGAGGGGGCAATCAGCCCCAGCATTTT. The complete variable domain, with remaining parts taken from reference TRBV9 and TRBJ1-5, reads DSGVTQTPKHLITATGQRVTLRCSPRSGDLSVYWYQQSLDQGLQFLIQYYNGEERAKGNILERFSAQQFPDLHSELNLSSLELGDSALYFCASSSGGGNQPQHFGDGTRLSIL.

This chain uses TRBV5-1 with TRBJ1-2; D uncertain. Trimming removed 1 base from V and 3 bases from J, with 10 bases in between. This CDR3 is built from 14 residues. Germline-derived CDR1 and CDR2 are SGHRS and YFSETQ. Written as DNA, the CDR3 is TGCGCCAGCAGCTTGTCAGGTGGAGACTATGGCTACACCTTC. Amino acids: CASSLSGGDYGYTF.

The CDR3 sequence is CASSHHPAGPQETQYF. Here the CDR3 DNA reads TGTGCCAGCAGCCACCACCCGGCGGGGCCTCAAGAGACCCAGTACTTC. The V gene is TRBV5-6, the J gene TRBJ2-5; D is possibly TRBD2 (6 bases). V gave up 4 bases and J gave up 2 bases, with 18 bases separating them. This CDR3 comprises 16 residues. The germline gives CDR1 SGHDT, CDR2 YYEEEE.

This CDR3 is CASSLNPDMGGYTF. CDR3 DNA sequence: TGTGCCAGCAGCTTAAACCCCGACATGGGCGGCTACACCTTC. V gene TRBV7-2 combines with J gene TRBJ1-2; D gene ambiguous. The CDR3 contains 14 residues. V lost 2 bases and J 8 bases, leaving 15 bases between the germline ends. CDR1 SGHTA and CDR2 FQGNSA come from the germline V gene.

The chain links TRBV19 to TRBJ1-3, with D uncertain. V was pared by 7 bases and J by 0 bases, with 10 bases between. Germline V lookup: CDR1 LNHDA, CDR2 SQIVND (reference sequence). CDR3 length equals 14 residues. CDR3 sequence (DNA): TGTGCCAGTAAGGAATATTTCTCTGGAAACACCATATATTTT. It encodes CASKEYFSGNTIYF. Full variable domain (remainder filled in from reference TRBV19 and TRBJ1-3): DGGITQSPKYLFRKEGQNVTLSCEQNLNHDAMYWYRQDPGQGLRLIYYSQIVNDFQKGDIAEGYSVSREKKESFPLTVTSAQKNPTAFYLCASKEYFSGNTIYFGEGSWLTVV.

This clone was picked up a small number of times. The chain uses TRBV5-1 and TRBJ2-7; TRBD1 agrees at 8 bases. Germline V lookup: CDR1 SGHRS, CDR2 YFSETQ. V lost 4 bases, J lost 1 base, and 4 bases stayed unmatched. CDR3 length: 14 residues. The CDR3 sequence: CASSRGQESYEQYF. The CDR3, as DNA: TGCGCCAGCAGCAGGGGACAGGAGTCCTACGAGCAGTACTTC.

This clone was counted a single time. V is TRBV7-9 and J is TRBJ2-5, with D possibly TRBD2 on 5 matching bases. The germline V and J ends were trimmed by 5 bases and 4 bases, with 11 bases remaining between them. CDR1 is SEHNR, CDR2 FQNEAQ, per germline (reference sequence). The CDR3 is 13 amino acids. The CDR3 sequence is CASSDHGRETQYF. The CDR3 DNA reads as TGTGCCAGCAGCGACCATGGGAGAGAGACCCAGTACTTC.

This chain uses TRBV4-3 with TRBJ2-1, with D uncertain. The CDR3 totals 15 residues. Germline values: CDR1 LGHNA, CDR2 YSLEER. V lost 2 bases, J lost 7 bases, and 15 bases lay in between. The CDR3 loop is CASSQFGQAWNEQFF. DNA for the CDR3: TGCGCCAGCAGCCAATTCGGTCAGGCTTGGAATGAGCAGTTCTTC.

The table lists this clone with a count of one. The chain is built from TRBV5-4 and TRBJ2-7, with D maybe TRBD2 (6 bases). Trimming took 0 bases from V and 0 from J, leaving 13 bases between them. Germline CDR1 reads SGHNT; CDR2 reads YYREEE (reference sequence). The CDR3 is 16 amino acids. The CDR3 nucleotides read TGTGCCAGCAGCTTGGGGGGGGAGTTGAACTCCTACGAGCAGTACTTC. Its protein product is CASSLGGELNSYEQYF.

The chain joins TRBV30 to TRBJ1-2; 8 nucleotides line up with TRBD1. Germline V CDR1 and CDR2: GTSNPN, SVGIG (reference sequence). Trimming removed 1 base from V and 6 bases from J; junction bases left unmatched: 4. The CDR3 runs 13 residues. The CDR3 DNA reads TGTGCCTGGAGTGAGGACAGGGACCATGGCTACACCTTC. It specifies CAWSEDRDHGYTF. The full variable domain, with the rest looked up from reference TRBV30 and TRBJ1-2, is SQTIHQWPATLVQPVGSPLSLECTVEGTSNPNLYWYRQAAGRGLQLLFYSVGIGQISSEVPQNLSASRPQDRQFILSSKKLLLSDSGFYLCAWSEDRDHGYTFGSGTRLTVV.

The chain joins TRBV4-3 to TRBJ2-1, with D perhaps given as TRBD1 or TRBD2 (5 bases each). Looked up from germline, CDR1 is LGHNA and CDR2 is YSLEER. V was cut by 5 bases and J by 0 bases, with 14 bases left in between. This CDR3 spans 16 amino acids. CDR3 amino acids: CASSGLSGSSYNEQFF. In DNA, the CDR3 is TGCGCCAGCAGCGGTCTATCAGGGAGCTCCTACAATGAGCAGTTCTTC.

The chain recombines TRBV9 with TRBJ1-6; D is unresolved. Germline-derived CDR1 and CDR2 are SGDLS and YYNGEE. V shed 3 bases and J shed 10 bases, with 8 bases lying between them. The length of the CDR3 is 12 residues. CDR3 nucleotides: TGTGCCAGCAGCGGCCAGCGCTCACCCCTCCACTTT. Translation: CASSGQRSPLHF.

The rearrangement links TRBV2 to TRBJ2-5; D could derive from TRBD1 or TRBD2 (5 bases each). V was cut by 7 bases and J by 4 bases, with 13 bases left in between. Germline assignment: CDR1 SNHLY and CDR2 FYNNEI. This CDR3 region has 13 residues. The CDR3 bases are TGTGCCAGCAACTTGGGACGGGGAGAGACCCAGTACTTC. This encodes CASNLGRGETQYF.